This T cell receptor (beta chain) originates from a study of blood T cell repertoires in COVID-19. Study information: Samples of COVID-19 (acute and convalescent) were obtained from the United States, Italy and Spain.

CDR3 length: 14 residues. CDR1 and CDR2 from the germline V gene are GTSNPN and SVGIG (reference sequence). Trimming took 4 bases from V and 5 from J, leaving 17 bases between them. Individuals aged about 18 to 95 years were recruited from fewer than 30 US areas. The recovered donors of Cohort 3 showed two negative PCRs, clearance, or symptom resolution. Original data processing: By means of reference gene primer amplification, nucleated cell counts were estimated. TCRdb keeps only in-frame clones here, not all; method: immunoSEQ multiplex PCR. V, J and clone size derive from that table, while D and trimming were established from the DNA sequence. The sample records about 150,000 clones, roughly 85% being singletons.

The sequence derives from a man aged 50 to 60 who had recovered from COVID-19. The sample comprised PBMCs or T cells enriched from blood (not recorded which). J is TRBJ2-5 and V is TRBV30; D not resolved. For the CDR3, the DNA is TGTGCCTGGAATGTCTCCCCACTTGATGAGACCCAGTACTTC. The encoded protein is CAWNVSPLDETQYF.